This TCR beta chain is from a study of prognosis after radiotherapy for stage I lung cancer. Overall study results and limits: Reduced Shannon entropy following stereotactic body radiation therapy was recorded in patients who developed distant metastases.

Two-round multiplex PCR, the amplification method, yielded TCR beta CDR3 from genomic DNA. Primers specific to each TRBV and TRBJ gene drove first-round PCR. TCRdb re-called the multiplex PCR reads with MiXCR, one entry per CDR3 protein. The table records under 20,000 distinct CDR3 sequences, around 55% of them present only once. Turning to this clonotype: The antigen is undetermined.

The specimen comprised PBMCs, sampled before or after stereotactic body radiation therapy (not recorded which). The receptor comes from a donor aged 50 or older with non-small cell lung cancer.

Here the CDR3 reads CASGSGVSTDTQYF. CDR3 coding DNA: TGTGCCAGCGGGAGCGGGGTTAGCACAGATACGCAGTATTTT. This sequence joins TRBV6-1 and TRBJ2-3; 7 nucleotides agree with TRBD2. V was clipped by 8 bases and J by 0 bases; unmatched bases: 5. Per germline, CDR1 MNHNS and CDR2 SASEGT. This CDR3 contains 14 residues.